The entry below describes one T cell receptor beta chain. Its antigen is undetermined. There are 17 residues in the CDR3. V was pared by 1 base and J by 5 bases, with 10 bases of the junction left unmatched. Per the germline V gene, CDR1 is SGDLS and CDR2 is YYNGEE. The data stem from a study of T cells in Graves' hyperthyroidism and ophthalmopathy. Study-wide findings and caveats: Expanded thyroid clonotypes (above 0.001) were mostly also found in blood.

The CDR3 regions of TCR beta were amplified from RNA transcripts. A set of HTBI primers served as the primers for a first-round RT-PCR of the TCR CDR3. Using its own MiXCR run on the multiplex PCR reads, TCRdb lists one record per CDR3 protein. The table lists some 530,000 distinct CDR3 sequences, 22% of them singletons. This TCR was sampled from a woman in her 70s with Graves' ophthalmopathy. The specimen was blood. This rearrangement joins TRBV9 to TRBJ2-2, with 8 positions matching TRBD1. This CDR3 reads CASSVNSGTGVTGELFF. CDR3 bases: TGTGCCAGCAGCGTAAATTCCGGGACAGGAGTAACCGGGGAGCTGTTTTTT.